These T cell receptor beta chains were read from a single sample in a study of HIV-infected patients and healthy controls. In TCRdb, the 5' RACE reads were re-called with MiXCR into one record per CDR3 protein. The repertoire consists of about 10,000 distinct CDR3 sequences, with over 7.5% occurring once and the leading ten covering around 5.9%. Sequenced: blood. The receptors were sampled from an adult in good health. CDR3s include the opening cysteine and the closing phenylalanine or tryptophan. The D gene is left open where the match is weak. Some rows mark clone size as missing; the rest say once, few, many or name a class of expanded clone.

-	TRBV3-1	TRBJ2-7	-	CASSPGLMGYEQYF	TGTGCCAGCAGCCCGGGACTGATGGGGTACGAGCAGTACTTC
many	TRBV4-3	TRBJ2-7	-	CASSRGAYEQYF	TGCGCCAGCAGCCGAGGGGCCTACGAGCAGTACTTC
medium-sized	TRBV2	TRBJ2-1	-	CASTLRRAYNEQFF	TGTGCCAGCACCCTGCGGAGGGCCTACAATGAGCAGTTCTTC
few	TRBV15	TRBJ2-1	-	CATARGYGNEQFF	TGTGCCACCGCTCGGGGGTATGGCAATGAGCAGTTCTTC
-	TRBV7-2	TRBJ2-3	TRBD2	CASSFHPGTSGRASTDTQYF	TGTGCCAGCAGTTTTCATCCCGGGACTAGCGGGAGGGCGAGCACAGATACGCAGTATTTT
-	TRBV4-1	TRBJ2-7	-	CASSQDRDPSYEQYF	TGCGCCAGCAGCCAAGACCGGGACCCTTCCTACGAGCAGTACTTC
medium-sized	TRBV6-4	TRBJ2-5	TRBD1	CASSVNRGETQYF	TGTGCCAGCAGTGTGAACAGGGGAGAGACCCAGTACTTC
medium-sized	TRBV11-2	TRBJ2-3	TRBD2	CASSPAGGGKGDTQYF	TGTGCCAGCAGCCCCGCGGGCGGGGGGAAGGGAGATACGCAGTATTTT
many	TRBV10-3	TRBJ2-6	-	CAISESGAGSGANVLTF	TGTGCCATCAGTGAGTCAGGGGCAGGGTCTGGGGCCAACGTCCTGACTTTC
medium-sized	TRBV29-1	TRBJ2-2	-	CSVEGKVQNQNTGELFF	TGCAGCGTTGAGGGAAAGGTCCAAAACCAGAACACCGGGGAGCTGTTTTTT
medium-sized	TRBV24-1	TRBJ2-2	-	CAIRPRGTGELFF	TGTGCCATTCGCCCGAGAGGGACCGGGGAGCTGTTTTTT
-	TRBV7-2	TRBJ2-5	-	CASSLVKQETQYF	TGTGCCAGCAGCTTAGTGAAGCAAGAGACCCAGTACTTC
medium-sized	TRBV10-1	TRBJ2-3	-	CASSARLGPDTQYF	TGCGCCAGCAGTGCACGACTAGGCCCAGATACGCAGTATTTT
few	TRBV2	TRBJ2-7	-	CASVWADSTYEQYF	TGTGCCAGCGTGTGGGCCGACAGTACCTACGAGCAGTACTTC
medium-sized	TRBV7-8	TRBJ2-5	-	CASGGAFQETQYF	TGTGCCAGCGGGGGGGCCTTTCAAGAGACCCAGTACTTC
many	TRBV12-3/TRBV12-4	TRBJ2-3	-	CASSNPGPVGTTDTQYF	TGTGCCAGCAGCAACCCCGGGCCCGTGGGGACCACAGATACGCAGTATTTT
medium-sized	TRBV20-1	TRBJ1-2	TRBD1	CSARGQGRGYTF	TGCAGTGCTAGGGGACAGGGAAGAGGCTACACCTTC
many	TRBV19	TRBJ1-4	-	CASIRGSATNEKLFF	TGTGCCAGTATCAGGGGATCTGCAACTAATGAAAAACTGTTTTTT
many	TRBV18	TRBJ2-7	TRBD1	CASSPGTGGTYEQYF	TGTGCCAGCTCACCGGGGACAGGGGGGACCTACGAGCAGTACTTC
few	TRBV6-5	TRBJ1-1	-	CASSRGEGRTFF	TGTGCCAGCAGTCGCGGGGAGGGTAGAACTTTCTTT
medium-sized	TRBV6-1	TRBJ2-1	TRBD1	CASRIRQGPYNEQFF	TGTGCCAGCAGGATTCGACAGGGACCCTACAATGAGCAGTTCTTC
many	TRBV30	TRBJ2-4	-	CAWSVNRIAKNIQYF	TGTGCCTGGAGTGTAAACCGGATAGCCAAAAACATTCAGTACTTC
-	TRBV20-1	TRBJ2-7	-	CSATGTSAYEQYF	TGCAGTGCAACCGGGACATCGGCCTACGAGCAGTACTTC
many	TRBV13	TRBJ2-7	TRBD2	CASSYRPGLVYEQYF	TGTGCCAGCAGCTATCGACCGGGACTAGTGTACGAGCAGTACTTC
many	TRBV20-1	TRBJ1-1	TRBD1	CSARPGTGWVENTEAFF	TGCAGTGCTAGACCCGGGACAGGGTGGGTGGAAAACACTGAAGCTTTCTTT
many	TRBV7-9	TRBJ2-7	-	CASSFGGGNEAYEQYF	TGTGCCAGCAGCTTCGGAGGCGGGAACGAGGCCTACGAGCAGTACTTC
-	TRBV5-4	TRBJ2-2	-	CASSLSGNTGELFF	TGTGCCAGCAGCTTGTCAGGGAACACCGGGGAGCTGTTTTTT
medium-sized	TRBV7-2	TRBJ1-5	TRBD1	CASSARTGSNQPQHF	TGTGCCAGCAGCGCCCGGACAGGCAGCAATCAGCCCCAGCATTTT
medium-sized	TRBV12-3/TRBV12-4	TRBJ2-7	-	CASSAGPFEQYF	TGTGCCAGCAGCGCAGGACCTTTCGAGCAGTACTTC
medium-sized	TRBV12-3/TRBV12-4	TRBJ1-3	TRBD1	CASSRGQASGNTIYF	TGTGCCAGCAGTCGTGGACAGGCCTCTGGAAACACCATATATTTT
medium-sized	TRBV7-2	TRBJ2-1	TRBD2	CASSQGLAGGVDEQFF	TGTGCCAGCAGCCAGGGACTAGCGGGAGGTGTCGATGAGCAGTTCTTC
many	TRBV27	TRBJ2-1	-	CASSPLTGRSEQFF	TGTGCCAGCAGTCCCTTGACCGGACGGAGTGAGCAGTTCTTC
many	TRBV12-3/TRBV12-4	TRBJ1-1	-	CASSLGEGPTNTEAFF	TGTGCCAGCAGTTTAGGCGAGGGACCGACCAACACTGAAGCTTTCTTT
many	TRBV20-1	TRBJ2-7	-	CSARDGAGAYEQYF	TGCAGTGCTAGAGATGGGGCAGGGGCCTACGAGCAGTACTTC
many	TRBV7-8	TRBJ2-5	TRBD1	CASVEGTGPQETQYF	TGTGCCAGCGTGGAAGGGACAGGCCCCCAAGAGACCCAGTACTTC
medium-sized	TRBV7-2	TRBJ2-1	TRBD2	CASSLGTSGIYNEQFF	TGTGCCAGCAGCTTAGGAACTAGCGGTATCTACAATGAGCAGTTCTTC
many	TRBV7-2	TRBJ2-7	TRBD2	CASSLVLAGEGEQYF	TGTGCCAGCAGCCTGGTTCTAGCGGGAGAAGGCGAGCAGTACTTC
medium-sized	TRBV30	TRBJ2-1	-	CAWSTPRAYNEQFF	TGTGCCTGGAGTACTCCTCGGGCATACAATGAGCAGTTCTTC
-	TRBV27	TRBJ2-7	TRBD1	CASRGQGREQYF	TGTGCCAGCCGGGGACAGGGCAGGGAGCAGTACTTC
many	TRBV7-2	TRBJ2-7	-	CASSLQGPDEQYF	TGTGCCAGCAGCCTACAGGGCCCGGACGAGCAGTACTTC
many	TRBV3-1	TRBJ2-7	-	CASSQNIYEQYF	TGTGCCAGCAGCCAAAATATCTACGAGCAGTACTTC
medium-sized	TRBV4-1	TRBJ1-2	-	CASSQDPSYGYTF	TGCGCCAGCAGCCAAGACCCGAGCTATGGCTACACCTTC
medium-sized	TRBV27	TRBJ1-2	-	CASSLAGPSYGYTF	TGTGCCAGCAGTTTAGCGGGGCCCAGCTATGGCTACACCTTC
medium-sized	TRBV7-2	TRBJ2-7	-	CASSLHSTYEQYF	TGTGCCAGCAGCTTACACAGCACCTACGAGCAGTACTTC